The 7 T cell receptor beta chains below all came from one sample that was sequenced in a study of shared clonotypes between healthy human individuals. Libraries were prepared by immunoSEQ multiplex PCR; TCRdb keeps only in-frame clonotypes and omits some of them. The sample has millions of clones; about 95% are singletons. CD45RO-negative cells were positively selected for CCR7, leaving out terminally differentiated effector memory CD45RA+ cells. The sample was naive CD8+ T cells sorted from blood. The source of these receptors is a man younger than 30 in good health.

This chain links TRBV14 with TRBJ1-1, with D maybe TRBD1 (6 bases). V lost 0 bases and J lost 5, with 7 bases in between. Germline CDR1 is SGHDN and CDR2 is FVKESK. The CDR3 has 13 amino acids. CDR3 sequence reads: CASSQDRGTEAFF. CDR3 nucleotide sequence: TGTGCCAGCAGCCAAGACAGGGGAACTGAAGCTTTCTTT.

The J gene is TRBJ1-6, the V gene TRBV5-6; D unresolved. Trimming cost V 2 bases and J 11 bases, with 14 bases left between them. Per germline, CDR1 SGHDT and CDR2 YYEEEE. This CDR3 is 14 amino acids long. CDR3 nucleotide sequence: TGTGCCAGCAGCTTAAGCGTCGGTTGGACACCCCTCCACTTT. It translates to CASSLSVGWTPLHF.

Comments on this clone: Other DNA sequences within the sample encode an identical CDR3. This chain connects TRBV5-4 to TRBJ2-7; no reliable D call. The CDR3 sequence is 13 residues long. The germline V and J ends were trimmed by 2 bases and 2 bases, with 8 bases remaining between them. CDR1 is SGHNT, CDR2 YYREEE, per germline (reference sequence). This CDR3 reads CASSFGRTYEQYF. In nucleotides, the CDR3 is TGTGCCAGCAGCTTCGGCAGGACCTACGAGCAGTACTTC.

The sample holds one count of this clone. The gene calls are TRBV6-1 and TRBJ1-2, with D unclear. Trimming pared 3 bases from V and 6 bases from J, leaving 8 bases between. The germline CDR1 and CDR2 sequences are MNHNS and SASEGT. This CDR3 spans 12 amino acids. CDR3 sequence (DNA): TGTGCCAGCAGTGATCGGCTCGATGGCTACACCTTC. It yields the protein CASSDRLDGYTF.

The chain couples TRBV27 to TRBJ2-5, with D unresolved. The CDR3 is 14 amino acids. V shed 0 bases and J shed 5 bases, with 10 bases lying between them. Germline V gives CDR1 MNHEY, CDR2 SMNVEV (reference sequence). CDR3 protein: CASSLSGFAETQYF. The DNA for the CDR3 is TGTGCCAGCAGTTTATCAGGGTTCGCTGAGACCCAGTACTTC.

V is TRBV6-5 and J is TRBJ2-4; a possible D gene is TRBD1 (5 bases). The germline V and J ends were trimmed by 3 bases and 6 bases, with 12 bases remaining between them. Germline loops: CDR1 MNHEY, CDR2 SVGAGI. The CDR3 is made up of 14 amino acids. DNA of the CDR3: TGTGCCAGCAGTTATGGCCAGGGAATAAACATTCAGTACTTC. Protein sequence: CASSYGQGINIQYF.

The chain has TRBV27 and TRBJ2-3, with D possibly being TRBD2 (6 bases). Germline V gene lookup returns CDR1 MNHEY and CDR2 SMNVEV (reference sequence). This CDR3 comprises 14 residues. V lost 9 bases to trimming and J lost 5 bases, with 18 bases between them. The CDR3 DNA sequence: TGTGCCAGTTCCGGGGGATTGGGTGGAGATACGCAGTATTTT. Protein sequence: CASSGGLGGDTQYF.